This T cell receptor (beta chain) was sequenced in a study of T cell responses to AZD1222 COVID-19 vaccine. Broader study findings: The study found vaccine-associated CD4 TCRs spanning spike, dominant at 160-218 and 743-854.

On this clone itself: Its antigen is as yet unknown.

Data came from immunoSEQ multiplex PCR; TCRdb stores just in-frame clones and leaves some out. The sample carries approximately 120,000 clones, 91% recorded once. The germline V and J ends were trimmed by 6 bases and 5 bases, with 13 bases remaining between them. The CDR3 extends over 14 amino acids. Germline values: CDR1 MNHEY, CDR2 SMNVEV (reference sequence). Sequences were derived from peripheral blood, sampled on day 0 of AZD1222 vaccination. This TCR was sampled from an adult in good health. The V gene is TRBV27, the J gene TRBJ2-2, with D perhaps TRBD2 (5 bases). The chain's CDR3 is CASSFTGMTGELFF. The CDR3 DNA reads TGTGCCAGCAGCTTTACGGGGATGACCGGGGAGCTGTTTTTT.